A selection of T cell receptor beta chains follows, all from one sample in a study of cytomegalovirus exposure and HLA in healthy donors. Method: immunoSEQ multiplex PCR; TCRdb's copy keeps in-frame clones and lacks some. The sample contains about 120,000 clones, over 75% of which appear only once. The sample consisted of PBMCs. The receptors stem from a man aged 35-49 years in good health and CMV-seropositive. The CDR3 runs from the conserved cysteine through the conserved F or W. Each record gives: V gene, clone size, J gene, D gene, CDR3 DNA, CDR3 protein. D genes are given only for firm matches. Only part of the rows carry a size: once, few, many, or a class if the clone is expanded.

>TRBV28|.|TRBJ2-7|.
TGTGCCAGCAGTTTATTGAAGGACGGGAAGAACGAGCAGTACTTC
CASSLLKDGKNEQYF
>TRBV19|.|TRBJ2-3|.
TGTGCCAGTATGTCAGGGTACAGCACAGATACGCAGTATTTT
CASMSGYSTDTQYF
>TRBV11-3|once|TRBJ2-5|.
TGTGCCAGCAGCTTAGGGTTTCGGCAAGAGACCCAGTACTTC
CASSLGFRQETQYF
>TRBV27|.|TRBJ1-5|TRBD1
TGTGCCAGCAGAGAGGGACAGATCTCCAATCAGCCCCAGCATTTT
CASREGQISNQPQHF
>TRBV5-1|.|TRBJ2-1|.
TGCGCCAGCAGCACCGGGCCCGGACTGGTCTCCTACAATGAGCAGTTCTTC
CASSTGPGLVSYNEQFF
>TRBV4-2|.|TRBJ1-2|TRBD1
TGTGCCAGCAGCCCGGACAGGGACCATGGCTACACCTTC
CASSPDRDHGYTF
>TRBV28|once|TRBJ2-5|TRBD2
TGTGCCAGCAGACCCTGGGGTCTAGCGGGGGGGCCGGACCAAGAGACCCAGTACTTC
CASRPWGLAGGPDQETQYF
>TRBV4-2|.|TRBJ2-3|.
TGTGCCAGCAGCCAAAGTACAGGTGGGGGCACAGATACGCAGTATTTT
CASSQSTGGGTDTQYF
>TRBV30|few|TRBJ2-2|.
TGTGCCTCCGACACCGGGGAGCTGTTTTTT
CASDTGELFF
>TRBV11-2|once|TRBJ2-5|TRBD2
TGTGCCAGCAGCTCTAGGTTCATTGGAGGCGGGGGTAGGGCCCAGTACTTC
CASSSRFIGGGGRAQYF
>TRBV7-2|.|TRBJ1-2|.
TGTGCCAGCAGCTCGCAGGGTGACCCCTATGGCTACACCTTC
CASSSQGDPYGYTF
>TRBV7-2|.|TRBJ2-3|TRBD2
TGTGCCAGCAGGATAGCGGGGGGTCAAACTAGCACAGATACGCAGTATTTT
CASRIAGGQTSTDTQYF
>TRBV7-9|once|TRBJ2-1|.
TGTTCCAGCCAACCTACCCCGGGGAGCTCCTACAATGAGCAGTTCTTC
CSSQPTPGSSYNEQFF
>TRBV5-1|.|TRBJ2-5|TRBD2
TGCGCCAGCAGCTCAGGACTAGCGGGGGGCGGGGAAGAGACCCAGTACTTC
CASSSGLAGGGEETQYF
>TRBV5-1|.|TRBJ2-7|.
TGCGCCAGCAGCTTGGGGCAGGGGGGCGGCGAGCAGTACTTC
CASSLGQGGGEQYF
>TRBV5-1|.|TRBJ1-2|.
TGCGCCAGCAGCAACCCCCGGGACATATCGGGCTACACCTTC
CASSNPRDISGYTF
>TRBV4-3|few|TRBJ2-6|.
TGCGCCAGCAGCCAAGACGGGTCACCCTCTGGGGCCAACGTCCTGACTTTC
CASSQDGSPSGANVLTF
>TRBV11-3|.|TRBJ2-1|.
TGTGCCAGCAGCTTAGAATGGAGGGGAGGTAGGGATGAGCAGTTCTTC
CASSLEWRGGRDEQFF
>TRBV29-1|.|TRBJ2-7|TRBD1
TGCAGCGTTGAAGGTAGAACGGGACAGGGTTTCTACGAGCAGTACTTC
CSVEGRTGQGFYEQYF
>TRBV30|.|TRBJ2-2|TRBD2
TGTGCCTGGGACCAAGGACTAGCGGGGACTGGGGAGCTGTTTTTT
CAWDQGLAGTGELFF
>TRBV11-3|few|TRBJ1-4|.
TGTGCCAGCAGCTTTGCGGGTCGGAATGAAAAACTGTTTTTT
CASSFAGRNEKLFF
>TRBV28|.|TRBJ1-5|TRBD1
TGTGCCAGCAGACTAGGTGCAGGGGGGAGCAATCAGCCCCAGCATTTT
CASRLGAGGSNQPQHF
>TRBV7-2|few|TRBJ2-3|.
TGTGCCAGCAGCTTAAGGCTTGGGGCCACAGATACGCAGTATTTT
CASSLRLGATDTQYF
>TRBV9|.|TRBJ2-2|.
TGTGCCAGCAGCTTATGGGCCTCAGAGACCGGGGAGCTGTTTTTT
CASSLWASETGELFF
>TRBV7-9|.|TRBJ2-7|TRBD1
TGTGCCAGCAGCTTAGTAACCGGCAGGGGGCGGTTCTACGAGCAGTACTTC
CASSLVTGRGRFYEQYF
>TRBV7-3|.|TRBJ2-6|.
TGTGCCAGCAGCCCGAGGTTGAAGTTGGGGGCCAACGTCCTGACTTTC
CASSPRLKLGANVLTF
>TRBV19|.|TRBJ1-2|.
TGTGCCAGTCGCAGGGGTGGCTATGGCTACACCTTC
CASRRGGYGYTF
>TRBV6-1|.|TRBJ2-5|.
TGTGCCAGCAGACCTCTGGGGCGCGGAGAGACCCAGTACTTC
CASRPLGRGETQYF
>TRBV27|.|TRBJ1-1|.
TGTGCCAGCAGTTCAGATCAGGGCGGTGACACTGAAGCTTTCTTT
CASSSDQGGDTEAFF
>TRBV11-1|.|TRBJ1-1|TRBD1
TGTGCCAGCAGCAGGGACAGGGACACTGAAGCTTTCTTT
CASSRDRDTEAFF
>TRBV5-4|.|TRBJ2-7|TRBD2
TGTGCCAGCAGCGCTGGGCTAGCGGGCTCCTACGAGCAGTACTTC
CASSAGLAGSYEQYF
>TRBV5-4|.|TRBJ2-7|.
TGTGCCAGCAGGTGGGAGACGGCATACGAGCAGTACTTC
CASRWETAYEQYF
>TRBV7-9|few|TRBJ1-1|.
TGTGCCAGCAGCTTAGGTCGGGGAAGCACTGAAGCTTTCTTT
CASSLGRGSTEAFF
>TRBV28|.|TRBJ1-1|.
TGTGCCAGCACCCCGGCCGGGACAATGAACACTGAAGCTTTCTTT
CASTPAGTMNTEAFF
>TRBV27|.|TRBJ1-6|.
TGTGCCAGCAGTAAACCGGGGTCCTATAATTCACCCCTCCACTTT
CASSKPGSYNSPLHF
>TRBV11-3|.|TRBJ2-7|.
TGTGCCAGCAGCTTAAGCAGGGTAGACGACGAGCAGTACTTC
CASSLSRVDDEQYF
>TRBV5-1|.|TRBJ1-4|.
TGCGCCAGCAGCTTAGGGGCCGGGAGTGAAAAACTGTTTTTT
CASSLGAGSEKLFF
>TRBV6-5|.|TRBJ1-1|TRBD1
TGTGCCAGCAGGCCGCACAGGGGGCTAGGGGGTGAAGCTTTCTTT
CASRPHRGLGGEAFF
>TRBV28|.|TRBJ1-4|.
TGTGCCAGCAGCCAAAGAGGGACATACCGTGAAAAACTGTTTTTT
CASSQRGTYREKLFF
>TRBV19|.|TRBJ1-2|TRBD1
TGTGCCAGTAGTAGGTCCCGGACAGGGGACTTTTCAACCTCCTATGGCTACACCTTC
CASSRSRTGDFSTSYGYTF
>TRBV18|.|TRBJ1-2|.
TGTGCCAGCTCACTACAGGGTACGGCTAACTATGGCTACACCTTC
CASSLQGTANYGYTF
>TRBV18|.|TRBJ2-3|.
TGTGCCAGCTCACCAAATAAGGGGTCTACAGATACGCAGTATTTT
CASSPNKGSTDTQYF
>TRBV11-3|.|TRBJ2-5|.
TGTGCCAGCAGCTTAGAATCAGGGCACGAGACCCAGTACTTC
CASSLESGHETQYF
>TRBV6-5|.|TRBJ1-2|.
TGTGCCAGCAACGCCGACAGCTATGGCTACACCTTC
CASNADSYGYTF
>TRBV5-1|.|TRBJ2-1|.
TGCGCCAGCAGCTTGGGTACAGCCCCCTACAATGAGCAGTTCTTC
CASSLGTAPYNEQFF
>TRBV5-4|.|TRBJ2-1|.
TGTGCCAGCAGCTTGGTCCAGTACAATGAGCAGTTCTTC
CASSLVQYNEQFF
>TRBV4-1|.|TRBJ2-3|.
TGCGCCAGCAGCCCATCGGGGGTAGAATCGTCCACAGATACGCAGTATTTT
CASSPSGVESSTDTQYF
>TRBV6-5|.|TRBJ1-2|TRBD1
TGTGCCAGCCTAGACAGGGGGATTGGCTACACCTTC
CASLDRGIGYTF
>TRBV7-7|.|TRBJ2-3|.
TGTGCTAGCAGCCCTACTCCTGCACCCTCTAGGGATACGCAGTATTTT
CASSPTPAPSRDTQYF
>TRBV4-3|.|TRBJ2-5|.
TGCGCCAGCAGCCAAGTGGGGGGGGTAGGGGGGGAGACCCAGTACTTC
CASSQVGGVGGETQYF
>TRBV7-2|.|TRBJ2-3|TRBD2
TGTGCCAGCAGCTTAGCATATAGCGGGGGGGCAGTGACAGATACGCAGTATTTT
CASSLAYSGGAVTDTQYF